This entry lists 10 T cell receptor beta chains sequenced from one sample in a study of shared clonotypes between healthy human individuals. Repertoires were generated with immunoSEQ multiplex PCR, while TCRdb's copy carries only in-frame clones and drops some. The sample yields about 2.4 million clones, 85% to 95% seen once. Material for sequencing was naive CD4+ T cells sorted from blood. Described subset: CD45RA+ positively selected. These receptors came from a man aged 18 to 30 in good health.

The V call is TRBV4-3, the J call TRBJ1-1; D is uncertain. CDR1 is LGHNA and CDR2 is YSLEER in the germline V gene. V was cut by 0 bases and J by 0 bases, with 8 bases left in between. This CDR3 is 15 amino acids long. The CDR3 region is CASSQDGRMNTEAFF. In DNA, the CDR3 is TGCGCCAGCAGCCAAGACGGCAGGATGAACACTGAAGCTTTCTTT.

The rearrangement uses TRBV10-2 and TRBJ2-7; unclear D gene. Germline CDR1 and CDR2: WSHSY and SAAADI. The CDR3 loop spans 11 amino acids. V dropped 4 bases and J dropped 3 bases, with 4 bases sitting between them. The CDR3 nucleotides read TGCGCCAGCAGTGCCTACTACGAGCAGTACTTC. Protein sequence: CASSAYYEQYF.

This chain connects TRBV30 to TRBJ1-6, with 9 positions matching TRBD1. The trim removed 0 bases at V and 9 bases at J, leaving 3 bases unmatched. The CDR3 spans 14 residues. Per germline, CDR1 GTSNPN and CDR2 SVGIG (reference sequence). The CDR3 DNA is TGTGCCTGGAGTGTTGGGACAGGGAGTTCACCCCTCCACTTT. Protein product: CAWSVGTGSSPLHF. Full variable domain (outside the CDR3, taken from reference TRBV30 and TRBJ1-6): SQTIHQWPATLVQPVGSPLSLECTVEGTSNPNLYWYRQAAGRGLQLLFYSVGIGQISSEVPQNLSASRPQDRQFILSSKKLLLSDSGFYLCAWSVGTGSSPLHFGNGTRLTVT.

The CDR3 nucleotides are TGTGCCAGCGGGCTGGGGGGGGGCTACACCTTC. Its translation is CASGLGGGYTF. V and J are TRBV6-5 and TRBJ1-2; a weak D match, TRBD1 (5 bases). The V gene lost 8 bases and the J gene lost 8 bases, with 12 bases spanning the gap. Germline loops: CDR1 MNHEY, CDR2 SVGAGI. The CDR3 totals 11 residues.

The gene calls are TRBV15 and TRBJ1-5; D possibly corresponds to TRBD1 (5 bases). This CDR3 has 16 amino acids. V lost 6 bases and J lost 3, with 18 bases in between. Germline lookup yields CDR1 LNHNV and CDR2 YYDKDF (reference sequence). As DNA, the CDR3 is TGTGCCACCAGTCAACCGGGACTGTTCAACAATCAGCCCCAGCATTTT. Protein sequence: CATSQPGLFNNQPQHF.

The V call is TRBV5-1, the J call TRBJ2-5; 9 nucleotides match TRBD2. V was clipped by 0 bases and J by 1 base; unmatched bases: 10. The germline gives CDR1 SGHRS, CDR2 YFSETQ. CDR3 length: 18 amino acids. CDR3 sequence: CASSLAPMAGGLQETQYF. The CDR3 DNA follows: TGCGCCAGCAGCTTGGCCCCCATGGCGGGGGGGCTCCAAGAGACCCAGTACTTC.

V is TRBV10-3 and J is TRBJ2-1; TRBD1 matches at 7 bases. The junction had 11 bases not matched to a gene; V was cut back by 7 bases and J by 5 bases. The V gene's germline CDR1 is ENHRY and CDR2 SYGVKD. The CDR3 contains 15 residues. The CDR3, as DNA: TGTGCCATCACCTCCGGGACAGCCCCAAACAATGAGCAGTTCTTC. Translation gives CAITSGTAPNNEQFF.

This chain uses TRBV11-3 with TRBJ2-2, with D tentatively TRBD1 or TRBD2 (7 bases each). The germline CDR1 and CDR2 sequences are SGHNT and YENEEA. CDR3 length: 13 amino acids. Trimming took off 5 bases at V and 7 bases at J, with 11 bases between the two ends. CDR3 DNA sequence: TGTGCCAGCAGCCAGCGGGACAGCGGGGAGCTGTTTTTT. Amino acid sequence: CASSQRDSGELFF.

The chain uses TRBV9 and TRBJ2-3; no definite D call. The CDR3 loop spans 16 amino acids. Trimming took off 4 bases at V and 1 base at J, with 16 bases between the two ends. Germline-derived CDR1 and CDR2 are SGDLS and YYNGEE. Here the CDR3 DNA reads TGTGCCAGCAGCCCATCTCGGCGGATAGGCACAGATACGCAGTATTTT. Its protein is CASSPSRRIGTDTQYF.

This rearrangement joins TRBV6-5 to TRBJ2-7, with D possibly matching TRBD2 (5 bases). The CDR3 has 14 residues. Per germline, CDR1 MNHEY and CDR2 SVGAGI. Trimming left V 7 bases short and J 1 base short, with 14 bases between. DNA of the CDR3: TGTGCCAGCACCCTGACTAAGGCTTCCTACGAGCAGTACTTC. Translation: CASTLTKASYEQYF.